This TCR beta chain emerged from a study of blood T cell repertoires in COVID-19. Study information: Whether acute or convalescent, the COVID-19 samples came from the United States, Italy and Spain.

The V end was cut by 5 bases, the J end by 3 bases, with 5 bases between. The CDR3 is 11 residues long. The germline V gene encodes CDR1 SNHLY and CDR2 FYNNEI. Here immunoSEQ multiplex PCR was the method, and the copy in TCRdb shows in-frame clones only, minus some. In the table there are 250,000 to 300,000 clones, around nine tenths of which are singletons. Sequencing was performed on peripheral blood. This clonotype was obtained from a middle-aged woman who had recovered from COVID-19. J is TRBJ2-7 and V is TRBV2; D uncertain. As DNA, the CDR3 is TGTGCCAGCAGTAACAGCTACGAGCAGTACTTC. It is translated as CASSNSYEQYF.